Each of the 15 T cell receptor beta chains below was sequenced from the same sample in a study of graft-versus-host responses after intestinal transplantation. Assay: immunoSEQ multiplex PCR; the TCRdb copy retains only in-frame clones and omits some. Among about 9,600 clones listed, about 92% were seen once. The sample here was PBMCs, taken around 44 days after intestinal transplantation. These receptor sequences come from a human patient who received an intestinal transplant, so some T cells may come from the graft donor.

The V gene is TRBV2, the J gene TRBJ2-7; tentatively, D is TRBD1 (6 bases). CDR1 SNHLY and CDR2 FYNNEI come from the germline V gene. CDR3 length equals 14 residues. The V and J ends lost 4 bases and 1 base respectively, with 11 bases between them. CDR3 residues: CASSVQGNSYEQYF. DNA for the CDR3: TGTGCCAGCAGTGTGCAGGGGAATTCCTACGAGCAGTACTTC.

The chain joins TRBV7-9 to TRBJ2-5; maybe TRBD2 (5 bases). Trimming cost V 2 bases and J 1 base, with 5 bases left between them. This CDR3 is 13 amino acids long. From germline, CDR1 is SEHNR and CDR2 FQNEAQ (reference sequence). The CDR3, as DNA: TGTGCCAGCAGCTTAAGCGGCCAAGAGACCCAGTACTTC. Encoded protein: CASSLSGQETQYF.

This clone was seen only a few times. V gene TRBV29-1 combines with J gene TRBJ1-2; no clear D gene. CDR1 and CDR2 from the germline V gene are SQVTM and ANQGSEA. The CDR3 extends over 15 amino acids. V lost 0 bases to trimming and J lost 3 bases, with 14 bases between them. CDR3 in amino acids: CSVEDIGDGDYGYTF. CDR3 DNA: TGCAGCGTTGAAGATATCGGGGATGGAGACTATGGCTACACCTTC. The full variable domain, with the rest looked up from reference TRBV29-1 and TRBJ1-2, is SAVISQKPSRDICQRGTSLTIQCQVDSQVTMMFWYRQQPGQSLTLIATANQGSEATYESGFVIDKFPISRPNLTFSTLTVSNMSPEDSSIYLCSVEDIGDGDYGYTFGSGTRLTVV.

The rearrangement links TRBV9 to TRBJ1-5; unclear D gene. This CDR3 has 13 residues. CDR1 SGDLS and CDR2 YYNGEE come from the germline V gene. Between the trimmed V and J ends, which lost 0 bases and 7 bases, there was a span of 8 bases. CDR3 coding DNA: TGTGCCAGCAGCGTAGCGGCGGGGCAGCCCCAGCATTTT. Translating it yields CASSVAAGQPQHF.

CDR3 nucleotide sequence: TGTGCCAGCAGCCAAGGGGTGGGAGACACAGATACGCAGTATTTT. Protein: CASSQGVGDTDTQYF. This chain joins TRBV4-2 and TRBJ2-3; D is possibly TRBD2 (5 bases). Trimming took 1 base from V and 2 from J, leaving 10 bases between them. Germline CDR1 and CDR2: LGHNA and YNFKEQ. This CDR3 region has 15 residues.

The chain has TRBV6-5 and TRBJ2-5, with 7 bases identical to TRBD1. The V and J ends lost 5 bases and 4 bases, in that order; junction bases with no gene match: 7. The CDR3 extends over 14 amino acids. Germline CDR1 is MNHEY and CDR2 is SVGAGI. The CDR3 protein is CASSPRQGRETQYF. The CDR3 nucleotides are TGTGCCAGCAGTCCCCGACAGGGCAGAGAGACCCAGTACTTC.

V usage is TRBV6-7 and J usage is TRBJ1-3, with D possibly matching TRBD1 (6 bases). TRBV6-7 is marked as an open reading frame, function uncertain. The CDR3 loop spans 15 amino acids. Trimming shortened V by 6 bases and J by 0 bases, and 12 bases separated the two germline ends. The CDR3: CASRDSHHSGNTIYF. The CDR3 DNA sequence: TGTGCCAGCAGGGACAGTCACCACTCTGGAAACACCATATATTTT.

The chain is built from TRBV6-5 and TRBJ2-5; no definite D call. V lost 0 bases and J 7 bases, leaving 12 bases between the germline ends. The CDR3 extends over 14 amino acids. Germline V CDR1 and CDR2: MNHEY, SVGAGI. The CDR3 loop is CASSYSMDVGTQYF. In nucleotides, the CDR3 is TGTGCCAGCAGTTACTCGATGGACGTTGGGACCCAGTACTTC.

The chain joins TRBV19 to TRBJ1-5; 8 positions agree with TRBD1. This CDR3 is built from 15 residues. The ends lost 5 bases at V and 7 bases at J; junction bases unmatched: 10. Germline-derived CDR1 and CDR2 are LNHDA and SQIVND (reference sequence). Here the CDR3 DNA reads TGTGCCAGTAGTCCTTCGACAGGGGTGGCGCAGCCCCAGCATTTT. Translation: CASSPSTGVAQPQHF.

The V gene is TRBV28, the J gene TRBJ1-2; D gene uncertain. This CDR3 comprises 14 residues. Germline V lookup: CDR1 MDHEN, CDR2 SYDVKM. Trimming took 6 bases from V and 3 from J, leaving 14 bases between them. CDR3 DNA: TGTGCCAGCAGCTCCCCCGGGGTCTACTATGGCTACACCTTC. It yields the protein CASSSPGVYYGYTF.

This chain joins TRBV15 and TRBJ1-5; D is ambiguous. CDR1 is LNHNV, CDR2 YYDKDF, per germline (reference sequence). V was clipped by 6 bases and J by 3 bases, with 6 bases between them. This CDR3 has 12 residues. CDR3 amino acids: CATSGVNQPQHF. Written as DNA, the CDR3 is TGTGCCACCAGTGGCGTCAATCAGCCCCAGCATTTT. The complete variable domain, with remaining parts taken from reference TRBV15 and TRBJ1-5, reads DAMVIQNPRYQVTQFGKPVTLSCSQTLNHNVMYWYQQKSSQAPKLLFHYYDKDFNNEADTPDNFQSRRPNTSFCFLDIRSPGLGDTAMYLCATSGVNQPQHFGDGTRLSIL.

The chain recombines TRBV28 with TRBJ1-5; a possible D gene is TRBD1 (6 bases). The CDR3 loop spans 15 amino acids. Looked up from germline, CDR1 is MDHEN and CDR2 is SYDVKM. V lost 6 bases, J lost 4 bases, and 16 bases lay in between. DNA of the CDR3: TGTGCCAGCAGACTCCAACAGGGACCAAATCAGCCCCAGCATTTT. It translates to CASRLQQGPNQPQHF.

The gene calls are TRBV7-2 and TRBJ2-3; no reliable D call. The V and J ends lost 5 bases and 0 bases respectively, with 6 bases between them. Germline CDR1 and CDR2: SGHTA and FQGNSA. There are 13 residues in the CDR3. The CDR3 coding sequence is TGTGCCAGCAGCCGAACTAGCACAGATACGCAGTATTTT. Translated, it gives CASSRTSTDTQYF.

CDR3 DNA: TGTGCCATCAGTGAGGACACCCTCGCCTACAATGAGCAGTTCTTC. This translates into CAISEDTLAYNEQFF. The J gene is TRBJ2-1, the V gene TRBV10-3; the D is unclear. The CDR3 totals 15 residues. CDR1 is ENHRY and CDR2 is SYGVKD in the germline V gene. V lost 2 bases and J 2 bases, leaving 10 bases between the germline ends.

This clone was detected once. This chain connects TRBV19 to TRBJ1-2; D not certain. The CDR3 is 14 residues long. Trimming pared 4 bases from V and 4 bases from J, leaving 13 bases between. Germline values: CDR1 LNHDA, CDR2 SQIVND (reference sequence). The CDR3 is CASSNRSSGYGYTF. The CDR3 DNA reads as TGTGCCAGTAGTAATCGGTCGTCGGGCTATGGCTACACCTTC.